This T cell receptor beta chain was observed in a study of cytomegalovirus exposure and HLA in healthy donors. PCR was performed using 60 Vbeta and 13 Jbeta primers. Method: immunoSEQ multiplex PCR; TCRdb's copy keeps in-frame clones and lacks some. The sample includes roughly 100,000 clones, 70% to 80% of them seen just once. CDR1 and CDR2 from the germline V gene are SGHRS and YFSETQ. The V gene end was trimmed by 0 bases and the J gene end by 5 bases; junction bases not matched to a gene: 5. The CDR3 has 15 residues. This chain joins TRBV5-1 and TRBJ2-7, with 10 bases matching TRBD1. The receptor's source is a man aged 55 to 70 in good health and CMV-seronegative. The sequenced sample was PBMCs. The CDR3 nucleotides read TGCGCCAGCAGCTTGGGGACAGGGGGAGCGAACGAGCAGTACGTC. Translation gives CASSLGTGGANEQYV.